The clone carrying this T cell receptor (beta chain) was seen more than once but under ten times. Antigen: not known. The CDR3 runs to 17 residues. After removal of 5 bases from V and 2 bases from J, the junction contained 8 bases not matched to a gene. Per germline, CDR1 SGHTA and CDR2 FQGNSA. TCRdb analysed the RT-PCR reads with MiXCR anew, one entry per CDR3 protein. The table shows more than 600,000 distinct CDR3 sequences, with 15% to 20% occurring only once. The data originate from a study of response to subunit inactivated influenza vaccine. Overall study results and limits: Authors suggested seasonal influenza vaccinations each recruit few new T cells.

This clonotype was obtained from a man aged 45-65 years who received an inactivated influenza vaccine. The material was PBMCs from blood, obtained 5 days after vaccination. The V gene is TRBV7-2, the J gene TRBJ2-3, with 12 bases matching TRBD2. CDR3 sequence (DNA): TGTGCCAGCAGCAGGCGACTAGCGGGAGCTTCCACAGATACGCAGTATTTT. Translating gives CASSRRLAGASTDTQYF.